This T cell receptor (beta chain) was captured by sequencing in a study of control samples from healthy donors and cancer patients. Clones were sequenced by immunoSEQ multiplex PCR, and TCRdb holds only the in-frame ones, with some missing. The table lists about 130,000 clones, around 92% of them singletons. The sequence was collected from a man at least 80 years old with head and neck cancer. Sequences were obtained from PBMCs.

CDR3 protein: CASSPGTGPSYEQYF. In DNA, the CDR3 is TGTGCCAGCAGTCCCGGGACAGGGCCCTCCTACGAGCAGTACTTC. The V gene is TRBV7-7, the J gene TRBJ2-7, with 9 positions matching TRBD1. This CDR3 has 15 amino acids. J lost 0 bases, V lost 6 bases, and 6 bases had no gene match. Germline CDR1 SSHAT, CDR2 FNYEAQ (reference sequence).